The subject of this entry is one T cell receptor (beta chain). The data stem from a study of blood T cell repertoires in COVID-19. The ends were cut back, 4 bases at V and 0 bases at J, with 10 bases in the middle. The germline gives CDR1 MNHNS, CDR2 SASEGT. The CDR3 is 16 residues long. Study processing details: Reference gene primer amplification gave estimated nucleated cell counts. Generated by immunoSEQ multiplex PCR, the TCRdb table keeps only in-frame clones and is missing some. The D gene and trimming were derived from the DNA, and the V and J assignments and clone size from that table. The sample consists of tens of thousands of clones, roughly four fifths of them appearing once.

The TCR sequence derives from a human donor in a cohort sampled during active COVID-19. Sample: peripheral blood. The J gene is TRBJ1-6, the V gene TRBV6-1; perhaps TRBD1 as D (5 bases). The CDR3 spells CASSGTKSSYNSPLHF. The CDR3 DNA reads as TGTGCCAGCAGTGGGACAAAGAGCTCCTATAATTCACCCCTCCACTTT.